The 15 T cell receptor beta chains below all came from one sample that was sequenced in a study of cytomegalovirus exposure and HLA in healthy donors. In the PCR, 60 Vbeta and 13 Jbeta primers were used. The data were produced by immunoSEQ multiplex PCR, yet TCRdb's version contains in-frame clones alone and is incomplete. The repertoire has 110,000 or so clones, around 73% of them found once; the top ten carry around 8.1%. The sequenced sample was PBMCs. Every receptor here comes from a middle-aged man in good health and CMV-seronegative.

The chain has TRBV5-3 and TRBJ2-1; 10 bases map to TRBD2. TRBV5-3 is labeled an ORF, and its function is uncertain. The CDR3 sequence is 15 residues long. The V and J ends lost 2 bases and 8 bases, in that order; junction bases with no gene match: 7. The CDR3 DNA is TGTGCCAGAAGCTTTCGTACTAGCGGGGCCCATGAGCAGTTCTTC. It codes for CARSFRTSGAHEQFF.

The chain links TRBV2 to TRBJ1-2; 9 bases agree with TRBD1. The CDR3 is 14 residues long. V shed 6 bases, J shed 2 bases, and the junction held 4 bases outside the gene matches. Germline values: CDR1 SNHLY, CDR2 FYNNEI. The CDR3 nucleotides are TGTGCCAGCAGACACAGGGGGCTGAACTATGGCTACACCTTC. Translation gives CASRHRGLNYGYTF.

This chain joins TRBV4-3 and TRBJ2-1, with 12 bases aligning to TRBD2. Germline V gives CDR1 LGHNA, CDR2 YSLEER. There are 15 residues in the CDR3. The V segment lost 3 bases and the J segment 4 bases; nucleotides outside the gene matches: 1. The CDR3 DNA reads as TGCGCCAGCAGCCAGACTAGCGGGGGATACAATGAGCAGTTCTTC. Translated, it gives CASSQTSGGYNEQFF.

This clone was detected only a few times. This chain links TRBV4-3 with TRBJ2-3, with 13 bases aligning to TRBD2. J gave up 5 bases and V 4 bases, and 6 bases lay outside the gene matches. The CDR3 consists of 16 residues. The V gene's germline CDR1 is LGHNA and CDR2 YSLEER. CDR3 residues: CASSPRLAGGLDTQYF. CDR3 coding DNA: TGCGCCAGCAGCCCGAGACTAGCGGGAGGCCTAGATACGCAGTATTTT.

The genes are TRBV5-5 and TRBJ1-4; no clear D. V was shortened by 3 bases and J by 1 base, with 7 bases between the two germline ends. The CDR3 is 14 amino acids. Germline assignment: CDR1 SGHKS and CDR2 YYEKEE (reference sequence). DNA for the CDR3: TGTGCCAGCAGCTCGAGAGGAACTAATGAAAAACTGTTTTTT. It encodes CASSSRGTNEKLFF.

The V and J genes are TRBV4-1 and TRBJ2-7, with a possible D match to TRBD2 (7 bases). The germline V gene encodes CDR1 MGHRA and CDR2 YSYEKL. The V gene lost 1 base and the J gene lost 1 base, with 14 bases spanning the gap. The CDR3 runs to 16 residues. CDR3 protein: CASSQASAGASYEQYF. For the CDR3, the DNA is TGCGCCAGCAGCCAAGCCTCGGCGGGGGCTTCCTACGAGCAGTACTTC.

This clone has more than one count but fewer than ten. A far larger clone is just one base off, so this is likely a read error. Since no conserved phenylalanine or tryptophan closes the CDR3, a read error is the likely cause. J is TRBJ2-3 and V is TRBV6-1; 7 bases are shared with TRBD1. Germline lookup yields CDR1 MNHNS and CDR2 SASEGT. CDR3 size: 15 residues. Losses at the gene ends were 2 bases for V and 3 bases for J; bases not matched to a gene: 5. The CDR3 DNA follows: TGTGCCAGCAGTGAATTTGACAGGGCGACAGATACGCAGTATTTG. Protein product: CASSEFDRATDTQYL.

CDR3 nucleotides: TGTGCCAGCAGGACCCTAGCGGGGGCCTTTAGCTCCTACAATGAGCAGTTCTTC. It specifies CASRTLAGAFSSYNEQFF. The chain combines TRBV27 with TRBJ2-1; 10 bases are a match to TRBD2. This CDR3 is 18 amino acids long. With V trimmed by 6 bases and J by 0 bases, 11 bases remained unmatched. Germline V gene data show CDR1 as MNHEY and CDR2 as SMNVEV (reference sequence).

The chain has TRBV6-1 and TRBJ1-5; D is ambiguous. The length of the CDR3 is 14 residues. Trimming pared 3 bases from V and 4 bases from J, leaving 10 bases between. Germline lookup yields CDR1 MNHNS and CDR2 SASEGT. The CDR3 sequence: CASSDNRWNQPQHF. As DNA, the CDR3 is TGTGCCAGCAGTGATAACAGATGGAATCAGCCCCAGCATTTT.

This clone was seen a handful of times. The rearrangement joins TRBV11-2 to TRBJ1-2; D possibly corresponds to TRBD1 (6 bases). The CDR3 consists of 13 residues. Trimming left V 5 bases short and J 7 bases short, with 14 bases between. CDR1 is SGHAT, CDR2 FQNNGV, per germline. CDR3 coding DNA: TGTGCCAGCAGCCCTCAGGGGTATTGTGGCTACACCTTC. This encodes CASSPQGYCGYTF.

This clone was seen a handful of times. The J gene is TRBJ2-3, the V gene TRBV7-9, with 7 bases that match TRBD1. Germline trimming cut 3 bases from V and 2 bases from J; bases unmatched to any gene: 5. The CDR3 totals 15 residues. Germline assignment: CDR1 SEHNR and CDR2 FQNEAQ (reference sequence). CDR3 DNA: TGTGCCAGCAGCTTTGGAGGACAGGTCACAGATACGCAGTATTTT. Protein: CASSFGGQVTDTQYF.

The chain is built from TRBV15 and TRBJ1-5; D unclear. Germline CDR1 LNHNV, CDR2 YYDKDF (reference sequence). V shed 0 bases and J shed 8 bases, with 11 bases lying between them. CDR3 length equals 14 residues. The CDR3 loop is CATSRDGRQEPQHF. The DNA for the CDR3 is TGTGCCACCAGCAGAGACGGCAGGCAGGAGCCCCAGCATTTT.

This clone has a handful of counts. The rearrangement joins TRBV5-5 to TRBJ2-1; the D is unclear. The CDR3 is 14 residues long. The V end lost 4 bases, the J end lost 5 bases, and 13 bases lay between the germline ends. Per the germline V gene, CDR1 is SGHKS and CDR2 is YYEKEE (reference sequence). The DNA for the CDR3 is TGTGCCAGCAGCCCTATAGTCCTGCACAATGAGCAGTTCTTC. Protein product: CASSPIVLHNEQFF.

The CDR3 region has the DNA TGCGCCAGCAGCCAAGATATAGCAGACCGCTACGAGCAGTACTTC. Residues: CASSQDIADRYEQYF. The genes are TRBV4-3 and TRBJ2-7; D unclear. The germline CDR1 and CDR2 sequences are LGHNA and YSLEER. With 0 bases removed from V and 3 bases from J, the gap between germline ends came to 12 bases. The CDR3 spans 15 residues.

V is TRBV27 and J is TRBJ1-1; D possibly corresponds to TRBD1 (5 bases). This CDR3 is 16 amino acids long. Germline loops: CDR1 MNHEY, CDR2 SMNVEV (reference sequence). With 4 bases removed from V and 4 bases from J, the gap between germline ends came to 19 bases. CDR3 DNA sequence: TGTGCCAGCAGTTACGTCTGGCAGGGTATTGGCACTGAAGCTTTCTTT. Protein product: CASSYVWQGIGTEAFF.